This T cell receptor beta chain was recovered during a study of blood T cell repertoires in COVID-19. About the research overall: COVID-19 samples collected from the United States, Italy and Spain covered acute and convalescent phases. Sources were T cells, B-cell-depleted T cells, or PBMCs; the material itself was cDNA or gDNA.

Original processing methods: Reference gene primers were amplified, and this amplification served to estimate nucleated cell counts. Using immunoSEQ multiplex PCR, the repertoire was profiled, and TCRdb retains in-frame clones only, with some absent. The V and J calls and the clone size are those of that table, but D and trimming were determined from the DNA. This table holds 150,000 to 180,000 clones, 85% to 90% found once. The sample comprised peripheral blood. This receptor was obtained from a woman in her thirties or forties with acute or convalescent COVID-19.

The CDR3: CASSLDRVTRPGNTIYF. The CDR3 nucleotides are TGCGCCAGCAGTTTAGACAGGGTCACTAGGCCTGGAAACACCATATATTTT. The V call is TRBV4-1, the J call TRBJ1-3; 7 nucleotides align to TRBD1. This CDR3 is built from 17 residues. The ends lost 6 bases at V and 2 bases at J; junction bases unmatched: 13. Germline CDR1 and CDR2: MGHRA and YSYEKL.